There are many counts of the clone carrying this TCR beta chain. The data stem from a study of T cell repertoires in cytomegalovirus infection. CDR1 MDHEN and CDR2 SYDVKM come from the germline V gene. This CDR3 region has 16 residues. With 4 bases clipped from V and 8 bases from J, the junction kept 14 bases outside the gene matches. Using its own MiXCR run on the reads, TCRdb lists one record per CDR3 protein. The sample records some 200,000 distinct CDR3 sequences, approximately 9.6% being singletons. The chain combines TRBV28 with TRBJ1-2; 9 bases line up with TRBD1. Sequencing used PBMCs. This clonotype was obtained from a human donor in good health (CMV status not recorded). Some clones in this sample may be carry-over from other donors' samples. The chain's CDR3 is CASSSAPGTGYHGYTF. In nucleotides, the CDR3 is TGTGCCAGCAGTTCCGCTCCCGGGACAGGGTATCACGGCTACACCTTC.